These 23 T cell receptor beta chains share one sample of origin, sequenced in a study of neurological immune-mediated disorders. TCRdb reprocessed the 5' RACE reads with MiXCR, giving one entry per CDR3 protein. Of about 60,000 distinct CDR3 sequences listed, around 10% are singletons. This sample's time point: longitudinal time-point 1 (baseline). Sequenced input: PBMCs. Receptors were obtained from a male donor with HTLV-1-associated myelopathy (HAM/TSP).

By proportion, this clonotype is medium-sized. V and J are TRBV4-2 and TRBJ2-3; 8 bases fit TRBD2. The germline V gene encodes CDR1 LGHNA and CDR2 YNFKEQ. The V segment lost 0 bases and the J segment 8 bases; nucleotides outside the gene matches: 13. The CDR3 covers 17 residues. The CDR3 loop is CASSQDQGSGARGTQYF. CDR3 DNA sequence: TGTGCCAGCAGCCAAGATCAAGGTAGCGGGGCCCGTGGTACGCAGTATTTT.

This clonotype was observed many times. The rearrangement links TRBV20-1 to TRBJ2-2; possibly TRBD2 for D (5 bases). Trimming took off 2 bases at V and 3 bases at J, with 16 bases between the two ends. The CDR3 has 16 amino acids. CDR1 and CDR2 (germline): DFQATT, SNEGSKA (reference sequence). This chain's CDR3 is CSARSERDWDTGELFF. CDR3 in DNA: TGCAGTGCTAGATCGGAGAGGGATTGGGACACCGGGGAGCTGTTTTTT.

This clonotype was seen repeatedly, ten times or more. The V and J genes are TRBV7-2 and TRBJ1-1; 12 nucleotides match TRBD1. The CDR3 covers 15 residues. V trimming: 5 bases; J trimming: 7 bases; junction bases outside the gene matches: 8. Germline CDR1 is SGHTA and CDR2 is FQGNSA. The CDR3 loop is CASSPGQGARGEAFF. CDR3 DNA: TGTGCCAGCAGCCCGGGACAGGGGGCGCGAGGTGAAGCTTTCTTT. The full variable domain, completed using reference TRBV7-2 and TRBJ1-1, is GAGVSQSPSNKVTEKGKDVELRCDPISGHTALYWYRQSLGQGLEFLIYFQGNSAPDKSGLPSDRFSAERTGGSVSTLTIQRTQQEDSAVYLCASSPGQGARGEAFFGQGTRLTVV.

This clonotype has ten or more counts. The chain employs TRBV7-3 and TRBJ2-2; a possible D gene is TRBD2 (6 bases). The CDR3 totals 13 residues. Germline loops: CDR1 SGHTA, CDR2 FQGTGA. V was cut by 5 bases and J by 6 bases, with 10 bases left in between. CDR3 protein: CASSTGGAGELFF. DNA of the CDR3: TGTGCCAGCAGCACCGGGGGTGCCGGGGAGCTGTTTTTT.

This clonotype was seen a few times. J is TRBJ2-6 and V is TRBV5-1; 11 bases are shared with TRBD1. CDR3 length equals 18 residues. V shed 4 bases, J shed 0 bases, and the junction held 6 bases outside the gene matches. Per the germline V gene, CDR1 is SGHRS and CDR2 is YFSETQ. The DNA of the CDR3 is TGCGCCAGCAGCGGGGGCGGGACAGGGGGCTCTGGGGCCAACGTCCTGACTTTC. Its protein is CASSGGGTGGSGANVLTF.

This clonotype occurred many times. J is TRBJ2-1 and V is TRBV20-1, with TRBD1 matching over 7 bases. Trimming cost V 6 bases and J 1 base; bases outside gene matches: 3. CDR1 is DFQATT and CDR2 is SNEGSKA in the germline V gene (reference sequence). The CDR3 covers 13 residues. CDR3 sequence: CSALDRSYNEQFF. CDR3 nucleotides: TGCAGTGCCCTGGACAGGTCCTACAATGAGCAGTTCTTC.

This clonotype was detected many times. This chain connects TRBV15 to TRBJ2-3, with D possibly matching TRBD2 (6 bases). The germline V gene encodes CDR1 LNHNV and CDR2 YYDKDF (reference sequence). V was shortened by 5 bases and J by 3 bases, with 12 bases between the two germline ends. This CDR3 has 14 amino acids. The CDR3 loop is CATSPGLPTDTQYF. The CDR3 DNA reads TGTGCCACCAGCCCGGGACTCCCTACAGATACGCAGTATTTT.

This clonotype was found many times. The chain couples TRBV5-1 to TRBJ2-5, with TRBD2 identical over 10 bases. J lost 5 bases, V lost 4 bases, and 8 bases had no gene match. The CDR3 sequence is 15 residues long. Germline values: CDR1 SGHRS, CDR2 YFSETQ. The CDR3 DNA reads TGCGCCAGCAGCCCCACTAGCGGGGCTGGGGAGACCCAGTACTTC. Its translation is CASSPTSGAGETQYF.

This clonotype is classed as medium-sized. The CDR3 spells CAIRPQGADNEQFF. DNA of the CDR3: TGTGCCATCAGGCCACAGGGGGCTGATAATGAGCAGTTCTTC. The chain couples TRBV10-3 to TRBJ2-1, with 9 bases fitting TRBD1. The trim removed 6 bases at V and 7 bases at J, leaving 7 bases unmatched. Germline lookup yields CDR1 ENHRY and CDR2 SYGVKD. CDR3 length: 14 amino acids.

This clonotype came up many times. This chain links TRBV20-1 with TRBJ2-3, with D unresolved. CDR1 is DFQATT, CDR2 SNEGSKA, per germline (reference sequence). The CDR3 sequence is 13 residues long. V was pared by 6 bases and J by 0 bases, with 10 bases between. CDR3 region: CSALDHSTDTQYF. CDR3 DNA sequence: TGCAGTGCGCTGGACCATAGCACAGATACGCAGTATTTT.

This clonotype was seen at least ten times. The genes are TRBV15 and TRBJ2-6, with 7 nucleotides matching TRBD1. CDR1 and CDR2 (germline): LNHNV, YYDKDF (reference sequence). The V and J ends lost 11 bases and 1 base, in that order; junction bases with no gene match: 14. This CDR3 is built from 17 residues. The CDR3 region is CAASGGQRPSGANVLTF. For the CDR3, the DNA is TGTGCCGCTAGTGGGGGACAGAGACCATCTGGGGCCAACGTCCTGACTTTC.

This clonotype was seen ten or more times. The chain couples TRBV20-1 to TRBJ1-4, with TRBD1 matching 10 bases. The CDR3 contains 14 residues. The germline gives CDR1 DFQATT, CDR2 SNEGSKA (reference sequence). The V segment lost 3 bases and the J segment 6 bases; nucleotides outside the gene matches: 4. The CDR3 protein is CSARPGTGDEKLFF. DNA of the CDR3: TGCAGTGCTAGGCCCGGGACAGGGGATGAAAAACTGTTTTTT.

This clonotype was detected many times. This sequence joins TRBV5-1 and TRBJ2-1, with 10 bases that match TRBD2. V lost 0 bases to trimming and J lost 1 base; unmatched junction nucleotides: 4. Germline lookup yields CDR1 SGHRS and CDR2 YFSETQ. The CDR3 has 17 residues. The CDR3 DNA follows: TGCGCCAGCAGCTTGGAGGGACTAGCGCTTTCCTACAATGAGCAGTTCTTC. This sequence encodes CASSLEGLALSYNEQFF.

At least ten counts were recorded for this clonotype. This chain links TRBV5-1 with TRBJ2-2; possible D gene TRBD2, 6 bases. This CDR3 is built from 15 residues. V was pared by 2 bases and J by 0 bases, with 8 bases between. Per germline, CDR1 SGHRS and CDR2 YFSETQ. The CDR3 DNA follows: TGCGCCAGCAGCTTCGGGGGATCGAACACCGGGGAGCTGTTTTTT. Its protein product is CASSFGGSNTGELFF. Combining the CDR3 with reference TRBV5-1 and TRBJ2-2 gives the whole variable domain KAGVTQTPRYLIKTRGQQVTLSCSPISGHRSVSWYQQTPGQGLQFLFEYFSETQRNKGNFPGRFSGRQFSNSRSEMNVSTLELGDSALYLCASSFGGSNTGELFFGEGSRLTVL.

Many counts were recorded for this clonotype. The chain couples TRBV5-1 to TRBJ1-1; D is unclear. With 3 bases removed from V and 6 bases from J, the gap between germline ends came to 15 bases. The germline V gene encodes CDR1 SGHRS and CDR2 YFSETQ. The CDR3 has 14 amino acids. The DNA of the CDR3 is TGCGCCAGCAGCTCGGCGGGTAGAGACGCTGAAGCTTTCTTT. Amino acids: CASSSAGRDAEAFF.

This clonotype was counted many times. The chain combines TRBV5-1 with TRBJ2-5; TRBD1 might be the D (5 bases). CDR3 size: 15 residues. Germline CDR1 SGHRS, CDR2 YFSETQ. Trimming pared 2 bases from V and 2 bases from J, leaving 13 bases between. The CDR3 loop reads CASSLSGIWQETQYF. The CDR3 region has the DNA TGCGCCAGCAGCTTATCAGGGATCTGGCAAGAGACCCAGTACTTC.

This clonotype was found many times. This chain links TRBV7-2 with TRBJ1-2; no definite D call. Trimming shortened V by 6 bases and J by 4 bases, and 21 bases separated the two germline ends. Per germline, CDR1 SGHTA and CDR2 FQGNSA. The CDR3 runs 16 residues. In DNA, the CDR3 is TGTGCCAGCAGTCTCCCCCTGTTAGACTTTATCTATGGCTACACCTTC. Amino acid sequence: CASSLPLLDFIYGYTF.

Ten or more counts support this clonotype. The J gene is TRBJ2-5, the V gene TRBV24-1; D gene uncertain. The germline V and J ends were trimmed by 2 bases and 5 bases, with 11 bases remaining between them. Germline V lookup: CDR1 KGHDR, CDR2 SFDVKD. The CDR3 contains 14 residues. CDR3 region: CATSDSRLIETQYF. In nucleotides, the CDR3 is TGTGCCACCAGTGATTCCCGGCTCATCGAGACCCAGTACTTC.

This clonotype appeared many times. The chain combines TRBV29-1 with TRBJ2-1, with 9 bases identical to TRBD2. This CDR3 spans 14 amino acids. Trimming removed 5 bases from V and 2 bases from J; junction bases left unmatched: 4. Looked up from germline, CDR1 is SQVTM and CDR2 is ANQGSEA. The CDR3 spells CSVRRGGTYNEQFF. The CDR3 bases are TGCAGCGTTCGGCGGGGGGGCACCTACAATGAGCAGTTCTTC.

This clonotype was detected many times. The genes are TRBV5-1 and TRBJ1-1, with D possibly TRBD1 on 6 matching bases. This CDR3 has 13 residues. Germline lookup yields CDR1 SGHRS and CDR2 YFSETQ. The V and J ends lost 6 bases and 4 bases respectively, with 13 bases between them. CDR3 bases: TGCGCCAGCAACCAAGGGGGGAGCACTGAAGCTTTCTTT. Its protein is CASNQGGSTEAFF.

This clonotype occurred many times. This chain joins TRBV7-9 and TRBJ2-6, with unresolved D. Germline assignment: CDR1 SEHNR and CDR2 FQNEAQ (reference sequence). V was shortened by 7 bases and J by 3 bases, with 7 bases between the two germline ends. The CDR3 is made up of 13 amino acids. The CDR3 coding sequence is TGTGCCAGCACCCCGAGTGGGGCCAACGTCCTGACTTTC. Residues: CASTPSGANVLTF.

This clonotype was observed at least ten times. The chain links TRBV2 to TRBJ2-7; D uncertain. V was pared by 4 bases and J by 2 bases, with 12 bases between. Germline V CDR1 and CDR2: SNHLY, FYNNEI. The CDR3 runs 14 residues. The CDR3 sequence: CASSVSQSAYEQYF. The CDR3 DNA reads as TGTGCCAGCAGTGTCTCTCAGAGCGCCTACGAGCAGTACTTC.

Notes on this clonotype: This could be a read error, since a much larger clone is one nucleotide away. The chain is built from TRBV7-8 and TRBJ2-6; 8 nucleotides agree with TRBD1. Germline V lookup: CDR1 SGHVS, CDR2 FQNEAQ. This CDR3 spans 18 amino acids. CDR3 in DNA: TGTGCCAGCAGCTTAGAGACAGGGGCCCACTCTGGGGCCAACGTCCAGACTTTC. Residues: CASSLETGAHSGANVQTF.